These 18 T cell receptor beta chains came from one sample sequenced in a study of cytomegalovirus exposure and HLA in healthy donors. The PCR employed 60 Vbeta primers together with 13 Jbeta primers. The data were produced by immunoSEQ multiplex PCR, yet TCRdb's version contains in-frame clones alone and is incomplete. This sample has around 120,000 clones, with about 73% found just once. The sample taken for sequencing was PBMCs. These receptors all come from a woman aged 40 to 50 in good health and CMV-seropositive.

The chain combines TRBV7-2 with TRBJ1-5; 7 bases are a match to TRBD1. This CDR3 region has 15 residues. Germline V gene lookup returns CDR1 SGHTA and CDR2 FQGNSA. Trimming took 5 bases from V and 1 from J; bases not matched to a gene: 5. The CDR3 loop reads CASSRQGMSNQPQHF. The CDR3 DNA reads TGTGCCAGCAGCCGACAGGGAATGAGCAATCAGCCCCAGCATTTT.

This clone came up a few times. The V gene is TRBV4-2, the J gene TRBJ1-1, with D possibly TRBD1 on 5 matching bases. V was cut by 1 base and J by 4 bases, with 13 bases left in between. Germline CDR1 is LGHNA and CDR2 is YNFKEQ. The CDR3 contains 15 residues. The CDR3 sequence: CASSQVGPRGTEAFF. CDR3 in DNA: TGTGCCAGCAGCCAAGTGGGACCGCGGGGCACTGAAGCTTTCTTT.

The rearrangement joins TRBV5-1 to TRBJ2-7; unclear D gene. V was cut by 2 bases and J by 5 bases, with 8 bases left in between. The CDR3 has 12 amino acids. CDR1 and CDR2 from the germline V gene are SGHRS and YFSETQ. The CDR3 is CASSFTSNEQYF. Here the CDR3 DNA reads TGCGCCAGCAGCTTCACGAGCAACGAGCAGTACTTC.

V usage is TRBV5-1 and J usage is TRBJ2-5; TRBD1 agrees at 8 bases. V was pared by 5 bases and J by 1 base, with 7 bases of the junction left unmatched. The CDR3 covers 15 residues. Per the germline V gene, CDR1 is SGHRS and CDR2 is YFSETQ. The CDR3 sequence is CASSPTGTGQETQYF. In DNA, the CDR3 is TGCGCCAGCAGTCCAACCGGGACAGGCCAAGAGACCCAGTACTTC.

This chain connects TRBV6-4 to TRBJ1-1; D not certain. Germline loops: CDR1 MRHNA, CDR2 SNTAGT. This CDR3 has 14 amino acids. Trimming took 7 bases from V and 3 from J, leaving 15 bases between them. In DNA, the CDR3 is TGTGCCAGCAAGGTGAGGGATTGGGACACTGAAGCTTTCTTT. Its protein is CASKVRDWDTEAFF.

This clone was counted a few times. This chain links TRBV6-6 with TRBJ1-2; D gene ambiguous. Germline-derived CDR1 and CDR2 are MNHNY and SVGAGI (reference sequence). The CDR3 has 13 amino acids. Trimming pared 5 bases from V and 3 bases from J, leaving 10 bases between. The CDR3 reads CASSLTVYYGYTF. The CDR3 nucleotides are TGTGCCAGCAGTCTCACAGTGTACTATGGCTACACCTTC.

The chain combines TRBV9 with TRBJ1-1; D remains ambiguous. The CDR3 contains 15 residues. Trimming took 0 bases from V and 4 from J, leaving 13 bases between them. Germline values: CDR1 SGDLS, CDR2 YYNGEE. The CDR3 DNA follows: TGTGCCAGCAGCGTAGAAGCGGGTTCATTCACTGAAGCTTTCTTT. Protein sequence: CASSVEAGSFTEAFF.

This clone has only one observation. In nucleotides, the CDR3 is TGCACCAGCAGCCTCACCGGGACAGAGAGGACTGAAGCTTTCTTT. Residues: CTSSLTGTERTEAFF. V is TRBV1 and J is TRBJ1-1; no check of the table's D call, TRBD1, against the DNA was made. TRBV1 is a pseudogene. The CDR3 sequence is 15 residues long.

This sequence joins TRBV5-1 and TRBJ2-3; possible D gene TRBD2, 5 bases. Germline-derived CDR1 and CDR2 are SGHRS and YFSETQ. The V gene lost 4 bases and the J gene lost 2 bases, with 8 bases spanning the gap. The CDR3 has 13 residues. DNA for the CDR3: TGCGCCAGCAGCCCGGGATCCACAGATACGCAGTATTTT. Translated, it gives CASSPGSTDTQYF. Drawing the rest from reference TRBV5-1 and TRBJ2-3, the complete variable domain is KAGVTQTPRYLIKTRGQQVTLSCSPISGHRSVSWYQQTPGQGLQFLFEYFSETQRNKGNFPGRFSGRQFSNSRSEMNVSTLELGDSALYLCASSPGSTDTQYFGPGTRLTVL.

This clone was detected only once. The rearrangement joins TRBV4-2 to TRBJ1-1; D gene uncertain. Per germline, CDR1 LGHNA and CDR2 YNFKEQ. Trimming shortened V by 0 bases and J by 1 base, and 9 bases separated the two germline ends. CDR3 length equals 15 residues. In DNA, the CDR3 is TGTGCCAGCAGCCAAGACGGGTATAGGAACACTGAAGCTTTCTTT. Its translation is CASSQDGYRNTEAFF.

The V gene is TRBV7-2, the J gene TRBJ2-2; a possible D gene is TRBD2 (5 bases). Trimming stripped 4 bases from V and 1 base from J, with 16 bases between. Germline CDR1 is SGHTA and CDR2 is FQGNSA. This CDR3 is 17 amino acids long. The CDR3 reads CASSSTGQAVNTGELFF. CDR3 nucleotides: TGTGCCAGCAGCTCGACCGGGCAAGCGGTGAACACCGGGGAGCTGTTTTTT. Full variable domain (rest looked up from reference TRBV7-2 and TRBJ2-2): GAGVSQSPSNKVTEKGKDVELRCDPISGHTALYWYRQSLGQGLEFLIYFQGNSAPDKSGLPSDRFSAERTGGSVSTLTIQRTQQEDSAVYLCASSSTGQAVNTGELFFGEGSRLTVL.

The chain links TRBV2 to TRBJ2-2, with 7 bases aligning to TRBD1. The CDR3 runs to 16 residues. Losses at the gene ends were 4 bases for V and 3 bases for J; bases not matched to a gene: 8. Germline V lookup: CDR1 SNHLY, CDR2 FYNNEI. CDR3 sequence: CASSVQGPGYTGELFF. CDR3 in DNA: TGTGCCAGCAGTGTACAGGGGCCAGGCTACACCGGGGAGCTGTTTTTT.

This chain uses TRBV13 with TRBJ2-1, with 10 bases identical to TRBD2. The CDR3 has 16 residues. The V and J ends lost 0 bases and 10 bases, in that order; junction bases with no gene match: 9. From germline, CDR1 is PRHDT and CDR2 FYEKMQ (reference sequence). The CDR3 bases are TGTGCCAGCAGCTTAGGCCTAAATAGCGGGGGGCCAGAGCAGTTCTTC. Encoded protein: CASSLGLNSGGPEQFF.

The CDR3 here is CASTPRQYSNQPQHF. The CDR3 bases are TGTGCCAGCACCCCCAGACAGTATAGCAATCAGCCCCAGCATTTT. The chain links TRBV5-8 to TRBJ1-5; a weak D match, TRBD1 (5 bases). With 6 bases removed from V and 0 bases from J, the gap between germline ends came to 13 bases. The CDR3 is 15 amino acids. CDR1 is SGHTS and CDR2 is YDEGEE in the germline V gene.

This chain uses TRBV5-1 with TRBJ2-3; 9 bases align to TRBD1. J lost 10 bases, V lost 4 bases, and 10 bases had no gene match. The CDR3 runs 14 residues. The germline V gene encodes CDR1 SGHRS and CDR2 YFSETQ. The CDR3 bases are TGCGCCAGCAGCAAACAGGGGGCGGAGGTTTCGCAGTATTTT. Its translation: CASSKQGAEVSQYF. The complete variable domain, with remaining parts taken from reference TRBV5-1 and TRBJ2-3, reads KAGVTQTPRYLIKTRGQQVTLSCSPISGHRSVSWYQQTPGQGLQFLFEYFSETQRNKGNFPGRFSGRQFSNSRSEMNVSTLELGDSALYLCASSKQGAEVSQYFGPGTRLTVL.

The CDR3 DNA reads TGTGCCAGCAGCTTAGCGGGACAGGGCTGGGACTATGGCTACACCTTC. As protein: CASSLAGQGWDYGYTF. The chain employs TRBV7-2 and TRBJ1-2, with TRBD1 matching 9 bases. The CDR3 contains 16 residues. CDR1 SGHTA and CDR2 FQGNSA come from the germline V gene. The V segment lost 0 bases and the J segment 3 bases; nucleotides outside the gene matches: 5.

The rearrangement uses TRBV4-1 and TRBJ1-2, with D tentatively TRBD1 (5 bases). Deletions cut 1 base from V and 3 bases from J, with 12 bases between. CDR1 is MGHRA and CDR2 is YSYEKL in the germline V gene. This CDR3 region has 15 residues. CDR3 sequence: CASSQGPGGDYGYTF. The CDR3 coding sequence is TGCGCCAGCAGCCAAGGACCTGGGGGGGACTATGGCTACACCTTC.

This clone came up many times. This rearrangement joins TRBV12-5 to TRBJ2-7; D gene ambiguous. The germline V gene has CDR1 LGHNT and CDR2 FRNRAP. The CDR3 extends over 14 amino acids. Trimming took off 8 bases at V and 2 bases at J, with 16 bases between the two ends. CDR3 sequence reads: CASSSTTFPYEQYF. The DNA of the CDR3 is TGTGCTAGTTCGTCTACCACGTTCCCCTACGAGCAGTACTTC.